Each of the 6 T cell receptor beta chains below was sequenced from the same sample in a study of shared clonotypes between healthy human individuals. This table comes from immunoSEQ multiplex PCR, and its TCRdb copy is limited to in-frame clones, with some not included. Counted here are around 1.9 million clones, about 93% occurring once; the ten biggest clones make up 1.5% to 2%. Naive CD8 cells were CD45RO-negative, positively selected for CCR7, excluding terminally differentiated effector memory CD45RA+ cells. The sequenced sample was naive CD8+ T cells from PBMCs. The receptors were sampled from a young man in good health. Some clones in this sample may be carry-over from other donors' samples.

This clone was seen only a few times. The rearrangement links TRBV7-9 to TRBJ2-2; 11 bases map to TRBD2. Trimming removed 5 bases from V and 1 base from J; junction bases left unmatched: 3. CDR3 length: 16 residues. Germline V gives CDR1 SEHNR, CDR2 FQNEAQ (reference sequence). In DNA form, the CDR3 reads TGTGCCAGCAGCGGCGGACTAGCGGGGAACACCGGGGAGCTGTTTTTT. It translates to CASSGGLAGNTGELFF. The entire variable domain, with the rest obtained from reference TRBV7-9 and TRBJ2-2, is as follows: DTGVSQNPRHKITKRGQNVTFRCDPISEHNRLYWYRQTLGQGPEFLTYFQNEAQLEKSRLLSDRFSAERPKGSFSTLEIQRTEQGDSAMYLCASSGGLAGNTGELFFGEGSRLTVL.

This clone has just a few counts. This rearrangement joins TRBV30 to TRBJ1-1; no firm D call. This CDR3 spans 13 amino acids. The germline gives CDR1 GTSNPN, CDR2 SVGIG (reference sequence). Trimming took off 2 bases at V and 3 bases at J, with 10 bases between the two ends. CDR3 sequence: CAWSSGEYTEAFF. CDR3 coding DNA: TGTGCCTGGAGTTCTGGGGAGTACACTGAAGCTTTCTTT.

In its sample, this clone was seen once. This chain's CDR3 is CASSFASGKNEQFF. As DNA, the CDR3 is TGTGCCAGCAGCTTCGCTAGCGGAAAGAATGAGCAGTTCTTC. The chain couples TRBV11-3 to TRBJ2-1, with 7 positions matching TRBD2. The CDR3 has 14 amino acids. V lost 3 bases and J lost 7; bases outside the gene matches: 6. CDR1 is SGHNT and CDR2 is YENEEA in the germline V gene.

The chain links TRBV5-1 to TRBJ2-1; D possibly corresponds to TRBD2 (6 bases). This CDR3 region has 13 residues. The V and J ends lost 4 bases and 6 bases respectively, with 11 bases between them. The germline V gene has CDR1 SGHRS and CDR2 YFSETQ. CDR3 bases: TGCGCCAGCAGCCCCAGGGACTTCAATGAGCAGTTCTTC. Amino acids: CASSPRDFNEQFF.

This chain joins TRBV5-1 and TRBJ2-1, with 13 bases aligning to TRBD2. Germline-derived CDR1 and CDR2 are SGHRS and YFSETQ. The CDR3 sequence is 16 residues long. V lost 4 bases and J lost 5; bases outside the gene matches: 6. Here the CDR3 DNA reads TGCGCCAGCAGCCCCGGGACTAGCGGGATTGACAATGAGCAGTTCTTC. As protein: CASSPGTSGIDNEQFF.

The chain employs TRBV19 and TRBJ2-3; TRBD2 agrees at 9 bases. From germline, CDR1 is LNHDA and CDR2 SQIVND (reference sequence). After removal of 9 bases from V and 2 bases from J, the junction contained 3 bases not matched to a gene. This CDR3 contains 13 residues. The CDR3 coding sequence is TGTGCCAGCGGGACTAGCTTCACAGATACGCAGTATTTT. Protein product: CASGTSFTDTQYF.